The present TCR beta chain was sequenced within a study of spatial heterogeneity in lung cancer. In germline, CDR1 is MNHEY, CDR2 SVGAGI. The CDR3 has 15 residues. The V end was cut by 6 bases, the J end by 4 bases, with 18 bases between. The sample's time point: sample taken at primary tumor resection. TCRdb ran MiXCR on the 5' RACE reads and lists one entry per CDR3 protein. Of about 38,000 distinct CDR3 sequences in the sample, 7.5% were seen once. This clonotype was observed a handful of times. This sample comprised PBMCs, obtained at surgery. The receptor comes from a male donor with early-stage non-small cell lung cancer. V usage is TRBV6-5 and J usage is TRBJ1-2; D may be TRBD1 (6 bases). As DNA, the CDR3 is TGTGCCAGCAGAAGTACAGGGTCAGGAGTCTATGGCTACACCTTC. Translated: CASRSTGSGVYGYTF.